The sequence of this TCR beta chain was determined in a study of CD8+CD57+ T cells in acquired aplastic anemia. Selection for sequencing was limited to patients who had shown CD8+CD57+ cell expansion by flow cytometry. Germline CDR1 and CDR2: WNHNN and SYGVQD (reference sequence). This CDR3 is 16 amino acids long. Study-wide results and caveats: Patients and controls had in common approximately 29 CD8+ CDR3 sequences. In CD8+ cells, Simpson's diversity showed no significant difference between patients and controls.

Genomic DNA served as template for TCR beta VDJ and CDR3 profiling. TCRdb reprocessed the reads with MiXCR, giving one entry per CDR3 protein. The top ten clones hold approximately 40% of a sample with 150,000 to 200,000 distinct CDR3 sequences, around 63% of them seen once. To note about this clonotype: Its antigen remains unknown. Germline and junction disagree at one end, which may indicate a read error.

The source material was sorted CD4+, CD8+, or CD8+CD57+ T cells (not recorded which) from PBMCs. The receptor's source is a human donor with aplastic anemia. V and J are TRBV10-1 and TRBJ2-7; 7 nucleotides line up with TRBD1. DNA for the CDR3: TGTGCCAGCAGTTACTCGATCCCTAGGACAGGATACGAGCAGTACTTC. This translates into CASSYSIPRTGYEQYF.